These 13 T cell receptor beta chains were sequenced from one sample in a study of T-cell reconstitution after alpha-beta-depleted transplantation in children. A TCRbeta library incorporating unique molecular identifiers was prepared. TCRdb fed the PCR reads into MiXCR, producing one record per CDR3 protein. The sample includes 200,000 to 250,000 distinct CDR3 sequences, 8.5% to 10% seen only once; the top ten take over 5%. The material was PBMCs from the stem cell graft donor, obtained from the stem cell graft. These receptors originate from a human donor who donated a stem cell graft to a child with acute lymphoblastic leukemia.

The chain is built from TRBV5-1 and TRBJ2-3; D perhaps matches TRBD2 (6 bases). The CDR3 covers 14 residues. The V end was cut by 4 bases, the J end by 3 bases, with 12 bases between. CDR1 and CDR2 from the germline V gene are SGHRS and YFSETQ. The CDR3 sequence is CASSPGEVTDTQYF. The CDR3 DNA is TGCGCCAGCAGCCCGGGGGAGGTGACAGATACGCAGTATTTT.

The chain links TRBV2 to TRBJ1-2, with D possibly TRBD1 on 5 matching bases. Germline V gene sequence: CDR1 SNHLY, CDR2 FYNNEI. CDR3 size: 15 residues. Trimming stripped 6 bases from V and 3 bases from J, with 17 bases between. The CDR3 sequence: CASSPFRDGDYGYTF. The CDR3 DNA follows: TGTGCCAGCAGCCCCTTTCGGGACGGAGACTATGGCTACACCTTC.

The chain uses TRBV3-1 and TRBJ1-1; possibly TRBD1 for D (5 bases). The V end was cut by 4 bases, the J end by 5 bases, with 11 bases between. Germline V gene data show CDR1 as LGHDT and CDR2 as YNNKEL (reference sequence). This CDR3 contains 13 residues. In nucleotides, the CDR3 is TGTGCCAGCAGCCCCCGAGACAGTACTGAAGCTTTCTTT. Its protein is CASSPRDSTEAFF.

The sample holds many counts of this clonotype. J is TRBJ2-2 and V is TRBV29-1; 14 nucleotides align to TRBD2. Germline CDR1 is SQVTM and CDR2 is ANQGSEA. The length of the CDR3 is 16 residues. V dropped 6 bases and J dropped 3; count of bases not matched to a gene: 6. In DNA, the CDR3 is TGCAGCGTGTCGACTAGCGGGGGGGCAGACACCGGGGAGCTGTTTTTT. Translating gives CSVSTSGGADTGELFF.

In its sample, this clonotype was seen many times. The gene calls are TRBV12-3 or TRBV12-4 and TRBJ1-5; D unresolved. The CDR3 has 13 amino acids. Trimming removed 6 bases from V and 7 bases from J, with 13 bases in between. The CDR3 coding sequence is TGTGCCAGCAGCGCCCAGGTGCAGCAGCCCCAGCATTTT. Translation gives CASSAQVQQPQHF.

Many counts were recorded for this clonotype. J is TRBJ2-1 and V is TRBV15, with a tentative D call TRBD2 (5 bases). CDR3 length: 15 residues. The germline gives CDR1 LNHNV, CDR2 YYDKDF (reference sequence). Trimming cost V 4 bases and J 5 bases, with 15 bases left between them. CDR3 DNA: TGTGCCACCAGCAAAAGCTTACTAGATCACAATGAGCAGTTCTTC. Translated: CATSKSLLDHNEQFF.

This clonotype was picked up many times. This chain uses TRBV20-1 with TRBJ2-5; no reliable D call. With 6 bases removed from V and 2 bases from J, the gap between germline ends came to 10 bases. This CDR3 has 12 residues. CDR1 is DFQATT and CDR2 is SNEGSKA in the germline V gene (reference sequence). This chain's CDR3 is CSAESGQETQYF. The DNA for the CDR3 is TGCAGTGCCGAGTCCGGACAAGAGACCCAGTACTTC.

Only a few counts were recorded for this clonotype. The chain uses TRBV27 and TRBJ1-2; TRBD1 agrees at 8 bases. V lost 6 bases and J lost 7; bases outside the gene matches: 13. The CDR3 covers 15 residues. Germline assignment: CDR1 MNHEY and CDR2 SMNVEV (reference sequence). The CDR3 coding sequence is TGTGCCAGCAGACGCCGAGGGGACAGGCTCGGTGGCTACACCTTC. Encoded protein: CASRRRGDRLGGYTF.

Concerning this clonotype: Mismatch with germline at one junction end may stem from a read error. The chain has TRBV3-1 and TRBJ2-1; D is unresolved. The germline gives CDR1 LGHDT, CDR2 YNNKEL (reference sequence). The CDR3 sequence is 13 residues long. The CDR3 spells CASSQVPWNEQFF. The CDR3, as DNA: TGTGCCAGCAGCCAGGTGCCGTGGAATGAGCAGTTTTTC.

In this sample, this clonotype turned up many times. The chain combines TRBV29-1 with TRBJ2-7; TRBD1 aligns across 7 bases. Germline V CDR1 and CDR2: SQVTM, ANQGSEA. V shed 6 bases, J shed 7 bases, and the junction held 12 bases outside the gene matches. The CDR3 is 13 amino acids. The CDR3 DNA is TGCAGCGTCCATTCGACAGGGAGAGCAGAGCAGTACTTC. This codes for CSVHSTGRAEQYF.

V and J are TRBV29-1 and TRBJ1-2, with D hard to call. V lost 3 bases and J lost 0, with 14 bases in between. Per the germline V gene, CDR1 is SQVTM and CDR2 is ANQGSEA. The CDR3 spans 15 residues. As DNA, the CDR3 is TGCAGCGTTGACCCCCGAGATCTAGCTAACTATGGCTACACCTTC. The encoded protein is CSVDPRDLANYGYTF.

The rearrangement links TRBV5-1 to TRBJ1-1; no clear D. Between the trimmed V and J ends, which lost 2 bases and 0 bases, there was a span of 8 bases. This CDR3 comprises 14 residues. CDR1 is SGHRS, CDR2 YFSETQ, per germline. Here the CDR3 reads CASSFQPMNTEAFF. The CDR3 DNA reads TGCGCCAGCAGCTTCCAGCCGATGAACACTGAAGCTTTCTTT.

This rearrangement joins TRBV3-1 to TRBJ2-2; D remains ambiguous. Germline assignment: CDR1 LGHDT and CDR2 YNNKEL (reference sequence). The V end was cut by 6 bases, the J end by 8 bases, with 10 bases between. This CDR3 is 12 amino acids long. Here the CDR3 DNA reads TGTGCCAGCAGACCTCGGTCAGGGGAGCTGTTTTTT. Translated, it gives CASRPRSGELFF.